A selection of T cell receptor beta chains follows, all from one sample in a study of cytomegalovirus exposure and HLA in healthy donors. Method: immunoSEQ multiplex PCR; TCRdb's copy keeps in-frame clones and lacks some. The sample includes 150,000 to 250,000 clones, approximately 85% of them seen just once. Specimen: PBMCs. The receptors stem from a girl aged 5-17 years in good health and CMV-seropositive. The CDR3 runs from the conserved cysteine through the conserved F or W. Each record gives: D gene, J gene, V gene, clone size, CDR3 DNA, CDR3 protein. The D gene is left open where the match is weak. Some rows mark clone size as missing; the rest say once, few, many or name a class of expanded clone.

>TRBD1|TRBJ2-7|TRBV4-3|few
TGCGCCAGCAGCCAGACCACCCGCAGGGGGTGGACCCTCTACGAGCAGTACTTC
CASSQTTRRGWTLYEQYF
>TRBD2|TRBJ2-5|TRBV6-1|NA
TGTGCCAGCAGTGAACGCTTAGCGGGGGGGCCGGAGACCCAGTACTTC
CASSERLAGGPETQYF
>TRBD2|TRBJ2-3|TRBV11-2|NA
TGTGCCAGCAGCTTACTGTCGCGGGGGGTGCGGAATACGCAGTATTTT
CASSLLSRGVRNTQYF
>NA|TRBJ2-5|TRBV2|NA
TGTGCCAGCAGTGACCCTGGCACCCAGTACTTC
CASSDPGTQYF
>NA|TRBJ2-7|TRBV6-1|NA
TGTGCCAGCAGTGTTGGGGAGGGGGATTACGAGCAGTACTTC
CASSVGEGDYEQYF
>TRBD1|TRBJ1-5|TRBV9|once
TGTGCCAGCAGCTTAACAGGGGGGGGGCAGCCCCAGCATTTT
CASSLTGGGQPQHF
>TRBD1|TRBJ1-5|TRBV19|NA
TGTGCCAGTACCAGGGACAGGGGCGTAGGCAATCAGCCCCAGCATTTT
CASTRDRGVGNQPQHF
>NA|TRBJ1-2|TRBV29-1|NA
TGCAGCGTTGGGCCGACAGAAAATGGCTACACCTTC
CSVGPTENGYTF
>NA|TRBJ2-5|TRBV30|NA
TGTGCCTGGAGTCTCGGCAGGGCACAAGAGACCCAGTACTTC
CAWSLGRAQETQYF
>TRBD1|TRBJ2-7|TRBV18|NA
TGTGCCAGCTCACGTATACCGGTGGGACAGACCTACGAGCAGTACTTC
CASSRIPVGQTYEQYF
>NA|TRBJ2-7|TRBV11-3|NA
TGTGCCAGCAGCTTAGTACCGGGGTACCCCTACGAGCAGTACTTC
CASSLVPGYPYEQYF
>TRBD1|TRBJ2-7|TRBV5-1|NA
TGCGCCAGCAGCTTGGCCGGGACAGGGGGCTTGTACGAGCAGTACTTC
CASSLAGTGGLYEQYF
>NA|TRBJ1-2|TRBV27|few
TGTGCCAGCAGTTCGGGACAAGGGTTGAGTGGCTACACCTTC
CASSSGQGLSGYTF
>TRBD1|TRBJ2-2|TRBV7-7|NA
TGTGCCAGCAGCTTGGACAGGCCGAACACCGGGGAGCTGTTTTTT
CASSLDRPNTGELFF
>TRBD1|TRBJ2-3|TRBV19|NA
TGTGCCAGTCGGGACAGGGGCTCTCGAGGACCAGATACGCAGTATTTT
CASRDRGSRGPDTQYF
>NA|TRBJ1-1|TRBV6-5|NA
TGTGCCAGCAGTTACTCGACGGACAGCTTGAACACTGAAGCTTTCTTT
CASSYSTDSLNTEAFF
>NA|TRBJ1-3|TRBV9|NA
TGTGCCAGCAGCGTAAAGGGAGCTGGAAACACCATATATTTT
CASSVKGAGNTIYF
>NA|TRBJ1-1|TRBV11-2|NA
TGTGCCAGCAGCTTAGGCGGGGTAATGGGCACTGAAGCTTTCTTT
CASSLGGVMGTEAFF
>NA|TRBJ2-1|TRBV4-1|NA
TGCGCCAGCAGCCAAGGGACTCCCCCTCGGAATGAGCAGTTCTTC
CASSQGTPPRNEQFF
>NA|TRBJ2-3|TRBV7-9|NA
TGTGCCAGCAGCTTTTTCAGTTCAGATACGCAGTATTTT
CASSFFSSDTQYF
>TRBD1|TRBJ2-7|TRBV10-3|NA
TGTGCCATCAATTTTCCCCGGGACAGCTCCTACGAGCAGTACTTC
CAINFPRDSSYEQYF
>TRBD2|TRBJ2-3|TRBV5-4|NA
TGTGCCAGCAGCCGGGGACTAGCAGATACGCAGTATTTT
CASSRGLADTQYF